This T cell receptor beta chain originates from a study of blood T cell repertoires in COVID-19. Germline assignment: CDR1 SNHLY and CDR2 FYNNEI. This CDR3 region has 14 residues. The V gene lost 8 bases and the J gene lost 8 bases, with 19 bases spanning the gap. Per the original data handling: Nucleated cell counts were estimated from reference gene primer amplification. Repertoires were generated with immunoSEQ multiplex PCR, while TCRdb's copy carries only in-frame clones and drops some. The DNA gave D and trimming, while V, J and clone size come from that table. Of approximately 250,000 clones listed, more than 80% are singletons.

The material sequenced was PBMCs or T cells enriched from blood (not recorded which). This clonotype originated in a woman in her twenties or thirties with acute COVID-19. The V and J genes are TRBV2 and TRBJ2-1, with D possibly matching TRBD1 (6 bases). CDR3 nucleotide sequence: TGTGCCAGCCGTGTGGCAGGGGTGAGGGATGAGCAGTTCTTC. Encoded protein: CASRVAGVRDEQFF.